This TCR beta chain was documented in a study of molecular identifiers for immune sequencing clone quantification. Study outcomes and limitations: Clones that exceeded 20 RNA copies held over 97% of effector molecules, yet under 1% in naive cells. Sizes of clones that are highly expanded could be underestimated (if identical TCR molecules share a barcode).

TCRdb reanalysed the PCR reads using MiXCR and keeps one entry per CDR3 protein. Of about 640,000 distinct CDR3 sequences listed, 15% to 20% are singletons. The CDR3 extends over 13 amino acids. Looked up from germline, CDR1 is GTSNPN and CDR2 is SVGIG (reference sequence). Trimming removed 1 base from V and 6 bases from J; junction bases left unmatched: 2. This clonotype was recorded at least ten times. Its antigen is still unknown. Sorted naive CD8 T cells, roughly 19,000 to 1,000,000, were sequenced from 10%, 30% or 50% RNA. Sorting defined naive CD8 T cells as CD8+CD4-CCR7+CD45RA+. Specimen: naive CD8+ T cells from blood, with Jurkat cell RNA spiked in. This sample's subset: FACS-sorted CD8+CD4-CCR7+CD45RA+ naive T cells. This chain uses TRBV30 with TRBJ2-2, with 7 bases fitting TRBD2. The clonotype originates from a human donor in good health. Some libraries in this study had Jurkat cell RNA spiked in. Here the CDR3 reads CAWSASGPGELFF. In DNA form, the CDR3 reads TGTGCCTGGAGTGCTAGCGGACCCGGGGAGCTGTTTTTT.